This record concerns one T cell receptor (beta chain) sequence. Its antigen is currently unknown. The CDR3 loop spans 15 amino acids. The V and J ends lost 3 bases and 3 bases respectively, with 12 bases between them. Germline V lookup: CDR1 LNHDA, CDR2 SQIVND (reference sequence). These data belong to a study of OX40 agonist ivuxolimab in advanced cancers. Study at large: Patients received ivuxolimab, an agonistic anti-OX40 (CD134) antibody. Patients received intravenous ivuxolimab every 2 weeks at 0.01 to 10 mg/kg. Study-level points and caveats: In general, CD8+ T cells held more expanded clones than CD4+ did, on average. At 0.1 to 3.0 mg/kg and by week 6, clonal expansion occurred in CD4+ and CD8+ blood T cells.

The assay was immunoSEQ multiplex PCR, and TCRdb's table has in-frame clones only and misses some. Seen here are 75,000 to 95,000 clones, more than 80% observed once, and the top ten hold 9% to 10%. The origin of this receptor is an adult with an advanced solid tumor such as melanoma, head and neck, liver or kidney cancer. The chain recombines TRBV19 with TRBJ1-3; D call uncertain. The sample in question was CD4+ or CD8+ T cells sorted from blood, obtained in a trial of the OX40 agonist ivuxolimab. The CDR3 spells CASSIGMAYGNTIYF. DNA of the CDR3: TGTGCCAGTAGTATCGGCATGGCATATGGAAACACCATATATTTT.